These T cell receptor beta chains were read from a single sample in a study of blood T cell repertoires in COVID-19. Generated by immunoSEQ multiplex PCR, the TCRdb table keeps only in-frame clones and is missing some. The profile shows roughly 200,000 clones, approximately 83% of them singletons. The sequencing input was PBMCs or T cells enriched from blood (not recorded which). The receptors stem from a woman aged 45-60 years who had been exposed to COVID-19. Each CDR3 is given with its conserved first and last residue. Fields, in order: V gene, J gene, CDR3 protein.

v_call: TRBV7-9; j_call: TRBJ1-3; cdr3_aa: CASSLSGGIAGNTIYF
v_call: TRBV6-4; j_call: TRBJ1-4; cdr3_aa: CASSDSERTINEKLFF
v_call: TRBV18; j_call: TRBJ2-7; cdr3_aa: CASSRELYEQYF
v_call: TRBV19; j_call: TRBJ1-5; cdr3_aa: CASSGAGAPMAQPQHF
v_call: TRBV9; j_call: TRBJ2-3; cdr3_aa: CASSFAAGSTDTQYF
v_call: TRBV19; j_call: TRBJ2-7; cdr3_aa: CASRPQGRPYEQYF
v_call: TRBV5-4; j_call: TRBJ1-5; cdr3_aa: CASSLRDRPISNQPQHF
v_call: TRBV7-9; j_call: TRBJ2-3; cdr3_aa: CASSLLAPTDTQYF
v_call: TRBV29-1; j_call: TRBJ1-2; cdr3_aa: CSVEESAPKRGYGYTF
v_call: TRBV6-5; j_call: TRBJ1-1; cdr3_aa: CASSSTGDTEAFF
v_call: TRBV29-1; j_call: TRBJ1-3; cdr3_aa: CSVAPDRGDTIYF
v_call: TRBV3-1/TRBV3-2; j_call: TRBJ2-2; cdr3_aa: CASSSSLDTGELFF
v_call: TRBV7-8; j_call: TRBJ1-2; cdr3_aa: CASSPDSREYGYTF
v_call: TRBV10-3; j_call: TRBJ1-5; cdr3_aa: CAISDHNRDSNQPQHF
v_call: TRBV5-6; j_call: TRBJ1-2; cdr3_aa: CASSPWTRGYTF
v_call: TRBV13; j_call: TRBJ1-2; cdr3_aa: CASSLEPGQGAYGYTF
v_call: TRBV6-5; j_call: TRBJ1-1; cdr3_aa: CASSFRDRGWRAFF
v_call: TRBV3-1/TRBV3-2; j_call: TRBJ1-2; cdr3_aa: CASSQGHFLYGYTF
v_call: TRBV7-9; j_call: TRBJ1-3; cdr3_aa: CASSPTGLGNTIYF
v_call: TRBV24-1; j_call: TRBJ2-1; cdr3_aa: CATSGQGGSWTPCWQFF
v_call: TRBV15; j_call: TRBJ1-4; cdr3_aa: CATSRDYSSNEKLFF
v_call: TRBV3-1/TRBV3-2; j_call: TRBJ1-4; cdr3_aa: CASSQARDRVKEKLFF
v_call: TRBV19; j_call: TRBJ1-1; cdr3_aa: CASSVRTGGDSEAFF
v_call: TRBV29-1; j_call: TRBJ2-3; cdr3_aa: CSGSTTDTQYF
v_call: TRBV7-7; j_call: TRBJ2-5; cdr3_aa: CASSLGGGVRETQYF
v_call: TRBV14; j_call: TRBJ2-7; cdr3_aa: CASSYTGAREQYF
v_call: TRBV10-3; j_call: TRBJ2-3; cdr3_aa: CAISRSPAGGTDTQYF
v_call: TRBV11-2; j_call: TRBJ2-2; cdr3_aa: CASSLMEGYTGELFF
v_call: TRBV5-6; j_call: TRBJ1-6; cdr3_aa: CASSLRSRDSPLHF
v_call: TRBV10-1; j_call: TRBJ2-7; cdr3_aa: CASSGTTGSEQYF
v_call: TRBV4-1; j_call: TRBJ1-5; cdr3_aa: CASSQQVGQVYQPQHF
v_call: TRBV9; j_call: TRBJ2-3; cdr3_aa: CASSAAWGDFTDTQYF
v_call: TRBV28; j_call: TRBJ1-6; cdr3_aa: CASSSGVEGWSPLHF
v_call: TRBV28; j_call: TRBJ2-6; cdr3_aa: CASSLGGAGANVLTF
v_call: TRBV5-1; j_call: TRBJ2-3; cdr3_aa: CASSTGLTDTQYF
v_call: TRBV27; j_call: TRBJ2-7; cdr3_aa: CATSRTGLAGEQGYEQYF
v_call: TRBV7-2; j_call: TRBJ2-7; cdr3_aa: CASSLERGGLYEQYF
v_call: TRBV6-1; j_call: TRBJ1-1; cdr3_aa: CASITGGGTEAFF
v_call: TRBV24-1; j_call: TRBJ1-3; cdr3_aa: CATSDSSQGAGNTIYF
v_call: TRBV20-1; j_call: TRBJ1-1; cdr3_aa: CSASAGDTEAFF
v_call: TRBV7-2; j_call: TRBJ2-1; cdr3_aa: CASSSQPGLAEPHEQFF
v_call: TRBV20-1; j_call: TRBJ2-1; cdr3_aa: CSADRGHEQFF
v_call: TRBV30; j_call: TRBJ1-3; cdr3_aa: CAWSRNRLTSFSGNTIYF
v_call: TRBV11-2; j_call: TRBJ2-3; cdr3_aa: CASSPDRTAPDTQYF
v_call: TRBV2; j_call: TRBJ2-7; cdr3_aa: CASSGDRGRAGYEQYF
v_call: TRBV27; j_call: TRBJ2-7; cdr3_aa: CASSFNRDPPYEQYF
v_call: TRBV2; j_call: TRBJ1-1; cdr3_aa: CASSDDPGNTEAFF
v_call: TRBV3-1/TRBV3-2; j_call: TRBJ1-6; cdr3_aa: CASSQPPRGPLHF
v_call: TRBV29-1; j_call: TRBJ1-2; cdr3_aa: CSVEVPDPNYGYTF
v_call: TRBV28; j_call: TRBJ2-7; cdr3_aa: CASSLSGYEQYF
v_call: TRBV3-1/TRBV3-2; j_call: TRBJ2-1; cdr3_aa: CASSRTGGTGNEQFF
v_call: TRBV3-1/TRBV3-2; j_call: TRBJ1-2; cdr3_aa: CASSQTGGLYGYTF
v_call: TRBV30; j_call: TRBJ1-2; cdr3_aa: CACRDRGTYGYTF
v_call: TRBV11-2; j_call: TRBJ2-1; cdr3_aa: CASGGRFVEQFF
v_call: TRBV5-1; j_call: TRBJ2-5; cdr3_aa: CASSSRGQETQYF
v_call: TRBV15; j_call: TRBJ2-1; cdr3_aa: CATSRDTGGSNEQFF
v_call: TRBV6-2/TRBV6-3; j_call: TRBJ2-6; cdr3_aa: CASSYREGANVLTF
v_call: TRBV28; j_call: TRBJ2-5; cdr3_aa: CASSSGLGETQYF
v_call: TRBV5-1; j_call: TRBJ1-1; cdr3_aa: CASSPPGQSKSTEAFF